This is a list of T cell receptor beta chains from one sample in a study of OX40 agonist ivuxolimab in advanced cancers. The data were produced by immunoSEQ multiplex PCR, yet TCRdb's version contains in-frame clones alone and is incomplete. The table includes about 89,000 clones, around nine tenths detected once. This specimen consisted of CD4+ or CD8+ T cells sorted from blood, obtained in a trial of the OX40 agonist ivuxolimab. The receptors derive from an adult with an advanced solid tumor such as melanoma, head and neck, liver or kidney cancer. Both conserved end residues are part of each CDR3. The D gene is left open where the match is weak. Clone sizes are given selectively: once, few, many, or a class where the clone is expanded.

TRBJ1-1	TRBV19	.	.	TGTGCCAGTAGTATTGAGGGGCACCTTGAAGCTTTCTTT	CASSIEGHLEAFF
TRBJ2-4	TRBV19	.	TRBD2	TGTGCCAGTAGTCCGAAGACTAGCGGGGGAAAGTACTTC	CASSPKTSGGKYF
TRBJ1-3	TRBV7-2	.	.	TGTGCCAGCAGCCGGGTCACAAGGGGAAACACCATATATTTT	CASSRVTRGNTIYF
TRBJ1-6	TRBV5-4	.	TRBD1	TGTGCCAGCAGCCTCGACAGGGGGCGTTCACCCCTCCACTTT	CASSLDRGRSPLHF
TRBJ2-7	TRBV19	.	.	TGTGCCAGTAGTCCCTCGGCCGGGCCGGAGCAGTACTTC	CASSPSAGPEQYF
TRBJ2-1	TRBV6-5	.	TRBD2	TGTGCCAGCAGTTCCGGCGGGGGGTCCCTAAATGAGCAGTTCTTC	CASSSGGGSLNEQFF
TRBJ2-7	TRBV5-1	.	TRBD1	TGCGCCAGCAGCGCCGGACAGGGTTTGTACGAGCAGTACTTC	CASSAGQGLYEQYF
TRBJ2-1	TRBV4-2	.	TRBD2	TGTGCCAGCAGCCAAGACCTAGCGGGGGGGCGTAATGAGCAGTTCTTC	CASSQDLAGGRNEQFF
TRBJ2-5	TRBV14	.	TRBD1	TGTGCCAGCAGCCGCACCCTGTCAGGGGGAATGGTAAAGACCCAGTACTTC	CASSRTLSGGMVKTQYF
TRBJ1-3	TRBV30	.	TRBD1	TGTGCCTCGATCTTGGACAGGGACCTCTCTGGAAACACCATATATTTT	CASILDRDLSGNTIYF
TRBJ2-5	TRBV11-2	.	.	TGTGCCAGCAGCTTAGAAGAACCCGAACCCCAGTACTTC	CASSLEEPEPQYF
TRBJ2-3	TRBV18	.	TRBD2	TGTGCCAGCTCACCAGGGACTAGCGGGGGGGCCGATACGCAGTATTTT	CASSPGTSGGADTQYF
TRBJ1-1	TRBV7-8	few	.	TGTGCCAGCAGACAACTGGGGAAGTCTGAAGCTTTCTTT	CASRQLGKSEAFF
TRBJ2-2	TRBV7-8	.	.	TGTGCCAGCAGCGCACGCAGGGTAACCGGGGAGCTGTTTTTT	CASSARRVTGELFF
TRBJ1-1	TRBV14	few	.	TGTGCCAGCAGCCAAGCAGGTCTTCGGGCTTTCTTT	CASSQAGLRAFF
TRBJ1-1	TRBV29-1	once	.	TGCAGCGCCCGTGCCCAGGGTAACACTGAAGCTTTCTTT	CSARAQGNTEAFF
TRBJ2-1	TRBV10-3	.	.	TGTGCCATCAGTGGAAACGATGAGCAGTTCTTC	CAISGNDEQFF
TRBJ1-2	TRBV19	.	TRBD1	TGTGCCACCTCAGGGGGAGGCCCTAGCTATGGCTACACCTTC	CATSGGGPSYGYTF
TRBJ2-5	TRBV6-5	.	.	TGTGCCAGCTTCTCCACCCAAGAGACCCAGTACTTC	CASFSTQETQYF
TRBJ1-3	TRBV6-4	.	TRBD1	TGTGCCGGCAGCCAGGGGGAGGGTGGAAACACCATATATTTT	CAGSQGEGGNTIYF